Each of the 28 T cell receptor beta chains below was sequenced from the same sample in a study of blood T cell repertoires in COVID-19 (dated by TCRdb to between 2020 and 2021). Library creation used the immunoSEQ multiplex PCR assay. TCRdb holds this immuneACCESS table with in-frame rearrangements only. Some clones are missing; in checked studies, unresolved V genes explain under half, and the rest has no known cause. Present in this sample are about 280,000 clones, 85% of which were seen just once. The ten largest account for approximately 5% of the sample. The sequenced sample consisted of peripheral blood. Every receptor here comes from a man aged 50-60 years with active or convalescent COVID-19.

This clone was recorded once. V and J are TRBV5-8 and TRBJ2-7, with no clear D. This CDR3 contains 13 residues. V lost 0 bases, J lost 4 bases, and 8 bases lay in between. Germline CDR1 and CDR2: SGHTS and YDEGEE. This chain's CDR3 is CASSLVVSYEQYF. CDR3 in DNA: TGTGCCAGCAGCTTGGTTGTGAGTTACGAGCAGTACTTC.

V and J are TRBV7-9 and TRBJ1-2; 10 bases align to TRBD1. V lost 1 base to trimming and J lost 5 bases; unmatched junction nucleotides: 4. CDR1 is SEHNR and CDR2 is FQNEAQ in the germline V gene (reference sequence). CDR3 length equals 15 residues. The CDR3: CASSLETGGGYGYTF. CDR3 nucleotides: TGTGCCAGCAGCTTAGAGACAGGGGGCGGATATGGCTACACCTTC.

The CDR3 coding sequence is TGTGCCAGCAGCTTGGGACAGGGCCTTATCGGGGGCTACACCTTC. Translation: CASSLGQGLIGGYTF. The chain employs TRBV5-5 and TRBJ1-2, with TRBD1 matching over 7 bases. The J segment lost 8 bases and the V segment lost 0 bases, leaving 10 bases of the junction unmatched. In germline, CDR1 is SGHKS, CDR2 YYEKEE (reference sequence). This CDR3 has 15 amino acids. Complete variable domain (other parts from reference TRBV5-5 and TRBJ1-2): DAGVTQSPTHLIKTRGQQVTLRCSPISGHKSVSWYQQVLGQGPQFIFQYYEKEERGRGNFPDRFSARQFPNYSSELNVNALLLGDSALYLCASSLGQGLIGGYTFGSGTRLTVV.

DNA for the CDR3: TGTGCCAGCAGTTTGGGGGCGGGCGTGAACACTGAAGCTTTCTTT. It yields the protein CASSLGAGVNTEAFF. V gene TRBV6-5 combines with J gene TRBJ1-1, with TRBD1 as a possible D gene (6 bases). With 4 bases removed from V and 0 bases from J, the gap between germline ends came to 12 bases. This CDR3 spans 15 amino acids. The germline V gene has CDR1 MNHEY and CDR2 SVGAGI.

V and J are TRBV3-1 (or the pseudogene TRBV3-2) and TRBJ2-7; 7 bases align to TRBD1. CDR3 length: 14 residues. CDR1 LGHDT and CDR2 YNNKEL come from the germline V gene (reference sequence). The V and J ends lost 3 bases and 3 bases, in that order; junction bases with no gene match: 5. CDR3 protein: CASSHAGQDYEQYF. DNA of the CDR3: TGTGCCAGCAGCCATGCAGGACAGGACTACGAGCAGTACTTC.

A few counts support this clone. The chain employs TRBV18 and TRBJ2-1, with TRBD1 as a possible D gene (6 bases). V lost 3 bases and J lost 8, with 14 bases in between. Germline V lookup: CDR1 KGHSH, CDR2 LQKENI. This CDR3 region has 14 residues. The DNA for the CDR3 is TGTGCCAGCTCACCGGGACAACTCCACGATGAGCAGTTCTTC. It codes for CASSPGQLHDEQFF.

As concerns this clone: This sample includes further DNA sequences coding for the same CDR3. The chain has TRBV5-1 and TRBJ2-3, with D perhaps TRBD1 (5 bases). This CDR3 comprises 13 residues. Germline CDR1 SGHRS, CDR2 YFSETQ. Trimming removed 2 bases from V and 3 bases from J, with 7 bases in between. CDR3 sequence: CASSLRGTDTQYF. The CDR3 region has the DNA TGCGCCAGCAGCTTAAGGGGAACAGATACGCAGTATTTT.

V is TRBV28 and J is TRBJ2-5, with TRBD1 as a possible D gene (6 bases). Trimming left V 4 bases short and J 7 bases short, with 19 bases between. The CDR3 has 15 amino acids. The germline gives CDR1 MDHEN, CDR2 SYDVKM. This CDR3 reads CASSSEGAVGGTQYF. CDR3 nucleotides: TGTGCCAGCAGTTCGGAAGGGGCCGTAGGGGGGACCCAGTACTTC.

This clone was seen a few times. Compared with germline, one end of the junction differs, possibly owing to a read error. The chain links TRBV6-5 to TRBJ1-2; 8 nucleotides align to TRBD1. This CDR3 has 15 residues. The germline V gene has CDR1 MNHEY and CDR2 SVGAGI. The CDR3 reads CASSHSQLGQGSYTF. Written as DNA, the CDR3 is TGTGCCAGCAGTCACTCACAATTAGGACAGGGAAGCTACACCTTC.

The chain is built from TRBV12-3 or TRBV12-4 and TRBJ2-7; the D gene is possibly TRBD2 (5 bases). The CDR3 contains 13 residues. V shed 4 bases and J shed 4 bases, with 11 bases lying between them. The CDR3 region is CASSSTGSYEQYF. The CDR3 DNA follows: TGTGCCAGCAGTTCGACGGGATCTTACGAGCAGTACTTC.

This chain joins TRBV5-1 and TRBJ2-3; possible D gene TRBD2, 6 bases. The CDR3 extends over 14 amino acids. Germline CDR1 and CDR2: SGHRS and YFSETQ. The V end was cut by 2 bases, the J end by 8 bases, with 15 bases between. The CDR3, as DNA: TGCGCCAGCAGCTTAGAAGGGACTGGTACTACGCAGTATTTT. This encodes CASSLEGTGTTQYF.

The V and J genes are TRBV5-6 and TRBJ2-7, with TRBD1 matching 8 bases. V dropped 1 base and J dropped 5; count of bases not matched to a gene: 5. CDR3 length: 14 amino acids. The germline CDR1 and CDR2 sequences are SGHDT and YYEEEE. The CDR3 nucleotides read TGTGCCAGCAGCTTGCTACAGGGGGTCCACGAGCAGTACTTC. It yields the protein CASSLLQGVHEQYF.

The rearrangement joins TRBV5-1 to TRBJ2-3, with a tentative D call TRBD1 (5 bases). V was pared by 0 bases and J by 1 base, with 9 bases between. Germline-derived CDR1 and CDR2 are SGHRS and YFSETQ. This CDR3 is built from 15 residues. The CDR3 DNA sequence: TGCGCCAGCAGCTTGGGGGGCCCCGGCACAGATACGCAGTATTTT. Translated, it gives CASSLGGPGTDTQYF.

V gene TRBV7-2 combines with J gene TRBJ2-3; D perhaps matches TRBD1 (6 bases). The germline V gene encodes CDR1 SGHTA and CDR2 FQGNSA. With 5 bases removed from V and 1 base from J, the gap between germline ends came to 10 bases. This CDR3 contains 14 residues. The CDR3 reads CASSTRQGTDTQYF. In nucleotides, the CDR3 is TGTGCCAGCAGCACTCGACAGGGCACAGATACGCAGTATTTT. Complete variable domain (other parts from reference TRBV7-2 and TRBJ2-3): GAGVSQSPSNKVTEKGKDVELRCDPISGHTALYWYRQSLGQGLEFLIYFQGNSAPDKSGLPSDRFSAERTGGSVSTLTIQRTQQEDSAVYLCASSTRQGTDTQYFGPGTRLTVL.

This clone showed up just a few times. The V and J genes are TRBV25-1 and TRBJ1-1; D is possibly TRBD1 (5 bases). Per germline, CDR1 MGHDK and CDR2 SYGVNS. Trimming took 4 bases from V and 1 from J, leaving 13 bases between them. The CDR3 has 15 residues. The chain's CDR3 is CASSGRPDRNTEAFF. DNA of the CDR3: TGTGCCAGCAGTGGAAGACCCGACAGGAACACTGAAGCTTTCTTT.

The CDR3 here is CASSQLFPGTSGSIEQFF. DNA for the CDR3: TGTGCCAGCAGCCAACTTTTCCCCGGGACTAGCGGGTCCATCGAGCAGTTCTTC. The chain carries TRBV3-1 (or the pseudogene TRBV3-2) and TRBJ2-1; 12 positions agree with TRBD2. Germline loops: CDR1 LGHDT, CDR2 YNNKEL (reference sequence). This CDR3 has 18 amino acids. The V and J ends lost 2 bases and 10 bases, in that order; junction bases with no gene match: 15.

This chain links TRBV19 with TRBJ1-2; D ambiguous. Germline V gene data show CDR1 as LNHDA and CDR2 as SQIVND (reference sequence). The CDR3 sequence is 13 residues long. The V end lost 4 bases, the J end lost 8 bases, and 14 bases lay between the germline ends. As DNA, the CDR3 is TGTGCCAGTAGTAGGCTCCCCCTGCAAGGCTACACCTTC. Translating it yields CASSRLPLQGYTF.

The chain is built from TRBV18 and TRBJ1-1; no clear D. V dropped 2 bases and J dropped 11 bases, with 12 bases sitting between them. Germline V gene lookup returns CDR1 KGHSH and CDR2 LQKENI. CDR3 length: 12 residues. As DNA, the CDR3 is TGTGCCAGCTCACCAACGGAGAATCGGGCTTTCTTT. It encodes CASSPTENRAFF.

V usage is TRBV18 and J usage is TRBJ1-1, with D perhaps matching TRBD1 (5 bases). The V gene's germline CDR1 is KGHSH and CDR2 LQKENI. This CDR3 is 16 amino acids long. V dropped 2 bases and J dropped 0 bases, with 13 bases sitting between them. In DNA form, the CDR3 reads TGTGCCAGCTCACCAGGGGGGGTAAGAGTGAACACTGAAGCTTTCTTT. Protein sequence: CASSPGGVRVNTEAFF.

This chain joins TRBV28 and TRBJ1-5, with TRBD1 identical over 9 bases. V lost 7 bases, J lost 4 bases, and 8 bases stayed unmatched. This CDR3 comprises 15 residues. Germline lookup yields CDR1 MDHEN and CDR2 SYDVKM. The CDR3 DNA follows: TGTGCCAGCACCTGGGGGACAGGGAAGAATCAGCCCCAGCATTTT. Amino acid sequence: CASTWGTGKNQPQHF.

V usage is TRBV5-1 and J usage is TRBJ2-3; possibly TRBD1 for D (7 bases). This CDR3 has 16 residues. Trimming removed 3 bases from V and 4 bases from J, with 18 bases in between. Germline assignment: CDR1 SGHRS and CDR2 YFSETQ. The CDR3 protein is CASSSDREAYADTQYF. The CDR3 nucleotides are TGCGCCAGCAGCTCCGACAGGGAGGCTTATGCAGATACGCAGTATTTT.

The CDR3 DNA reads TGTGCCAGCAGCTTGAAGCTGGACATCCATAATTCACCCCTCCACTTT. As protein: CASSLKLDIHNSPLHF. The genes are TRBV5-6 and TRBJ1-6; tentative D call: TRBD1 (5 bases). With 1 base removed from V and 5 bases from J, the gap between germline ends came to 13 bases. Germline lookup yields CDR1 SGHDT and CDR2 YYEEEE. The CDR3 runs 16 residues.

This clone was seen only a few times. The same CDR3 arises from other DNA sequences in this sample as well. The chain recombines TRBV5-6 with TRBJ1-2; D may be TRBD1 (6 bases). The germline V gene has CDR1 SGHDT and CDR2 YYEEEE. The CDR3 runs to 14 residues. V was trimmed by 4 bases and J by 3 bases, leaving 13 bases between them. The CDR3 sequence: CASSLGGRDYGYTF. The CDR3, as DNA: TGTGCCAGCAGCCTGGGGGGGCGCGACTATGGCTACACCTTC.

The chain joins TRBV6-1 to TRBJ1-2; tentative D call: TRBD1 (5 bases). This CDR3 is 12 amino acids long. Trimming stripped 0 bases from V and 7 bases from J, with 6 bases between. CDR1 MNHNS and CDR2 SASEGT come from the germline V gene. For the CDR3, the DNA is TGTGCCAGCAGTGAAGCGGGGGGTGGCTACACCTTC. As protein: CASSEAGGGYTF.

This chain uses TRBV7-9 with TRBJ2-7; maybe TRBD2 (5 bases). V lost 0 bases and J 1 base, leaving 13 bases between the germline ends. Germline V lookup: CDR1 SEHNR, CDR2 FQNEAQ (reference sequence). This CDR3 region has 16 residues. The CDR3 spells CASSLASPRLSYEQYF. The CDR3 DNA follows: TGTGCCAGCAGCTTAGCTTCCCCTCGACTATCCTACGAGCAGTACTTC. The full variable domain, in which reference TRBV7-9 and TRBJ2-7 provide the parts outside the CDR3, is DTGVSQNPRHKITKRGQNVTFRCDPISEHNRLYWYRQTLGQGPEFLTYFQNEAQLEKSRLLSDRFSAERPKGSFSTLEIQRTEQGDSAMYLCASSLASPRLSYEQYFGPGTRLTVT.

The chain recombines TRBV4-1 with TRBJ1-1; 9 bases agree with TRBD1. Germline loops: CDR1 MGHRA, CDR2 YSYEKL. Germline trimming cut 3 bases from V and 5 bases from J; bases unmatched to any gene: 7. The CDR3 is made up of 15 amino acids. The CDR3 DNA is TGCGCCAGCAGCCATCCGGGACAGGGAGATACTGAAGCTTTCTTT. Protein: CASSHPGQGDTEAFF.

This clone was counted many times. The chain is built from TRBV5-1 and TRBJ2-3; 10 bases fit TRBD2. V was pared by 4 bases and J by 3 bases, with 8 bases of the junction left unmatched. CDR1 and CDR2 (germline): SGHRS, YFSETQ. The CDR3 totals 16 residues. The CDR3: CASSPGLAAGTDTQYF. The CDR3 nucleotides are TGCGCCAGCAGCCCCGGACTAGCGGCCGGGACAGATACGCAGTATTTT.

This chain connects TRBV10-3 to TRBJ2-7; 10 bases are a match to TRBD1. The length of the CDR3 is 18 residues. J lost 4 bases, V lost 0 bases, and 12 bases had no gene match. Germline loops: CDR1 ENHRY, CDR2 SYGVKD. The CDR3 coding sequence is TGTGCCATCAGTGAGTCGTCTCGTCGACAGGGGGCGAAGTACGAGCAGTACTTC. Protein: CAISESSRRQGAKYEQYF.